This TCR beta chain was identified in a study of T-cell reconstitution after alpha-beta-depleted transplantation in children. This sample's TCRbeta library carried unique molecular identifier barcodes. TCRdb re-called the PCR reads with MiXCR, one entry per CDR3 protein. The profile shows approximately 130,000 distinct CDR3 sequences, 8% to 10% of them singletons. The study's findings and limits: T-cell counts and diversity were attributed mostly to newly produced T cells one year after transplant. Approximately two months post-transplant, alpha-beta T cells reportedly originated from several hundred expanded graft clones. There were some patients whose high TCRbeta diversity at day 60 came from surviving recipient T cells and thymic progenitors.

Points on this clonotype: Its specificity is unknown.

Source: PBMCs, mostly from graft donor cells, taken 180 days after TCRalphabeta/CD19-depleted stem cell transplant. The sequence was collected from a girl less than two years old who had a stem cell transplant for combined immunodeficiency, so the T cells may come from the graft donor.

As DNA, the CDR3 is TGTGCCAGCAGCTCCCTAGCGGGAAGGAATGGCGGGGAGCTGTTTTTT. This codes for CASSSLAGRNGGELFF. This chain uses TRBV7-2 with TRBJ2-2; TRBD2 agrees at 9 bases. Per germline, CDR1 SGHTA and CDR2 FQGNSA. V trimming: 4 bases; J trimming: 7 bases; junction bases outside the gene matches: 10. The CDR3 loop spans 16 amino acids.